This TCR beta chain emerged from a study of identical twins. TCRdb called the 5' RACE reads again in MiXCR, with one record for every CDR3 protein. The sample contains approximately 550,000 distinct CDR3 sequences, 20% to 25% of which appear only once. Germline assignment: CDR1 SGHVS and CDR2 FNYEAQ. Losses at the gene ends were 5 bases for V and 4 bases for J; bases not matched to a gene: 10. The CDR3 length is 16 residues. General study points: Modelling approaches yielded underestimates of out-of-frame TCR alpha sharing between monozygotic twins. Zero-insertion analyses were open to partial confounding by invariant MAIT and iNKT cells. Cord blood beta clonotypes that were abundant carried fewer insertions, and memory repertoires showed no such trend.

This clonotype was found a few times. Antigen specificity is unknown. In addition, the sample was reused for a study of yellow fever vaccine responses in identical twins.

The sample was CD4+ T cells sorted from blood. The rearrangement joins TRBV7-6 to TRBJ2-3; 9 nucleotides align to TRBD1. The receptor comes from a woman aged 18-29 years in good health. This CDR3 reads CASSKSPGQGSDTQYF. Written as DNA, the CDR3 is TGTGCCAGCAGCAAATCGCCGGGACAGGGATCAGATACGCAGTATTTT.